A selection of T cell receptor beta chains follows, all from one sample in a study of early T cells in non-severe SARS-CoV-2 infection. TCRdb used MiXCR to reprocess the 5' RACE reads, holding one entry per CDR3 protein. This sample yields 80,000 to 95,000 distinct CDR3 sequences, of which roughly 17% are seen a single time; 5% to 5.5% belongs to the top ten. The sample was whole blood, taken at baseline. All receptors come from an adult who was a healthcare worker with PCR-confirmed SARS-CoV-2 infection or an uninfected control (not recorded which). Each CDR3 is given with its conserved first and last residue. Rows give clone size only sometimes, using once, few, many, or a class for an expanded clone.

v_gene,abundance,j_gene,len,CDR3aa
TRBV25-1,NA,TRBJ2-7,13,CASSEYGQLEQYF
TRBV12-3/TRBV12-4,NA,TRBJ2-5,15,CASSPGQGSKETQYF
TRBV28,NA,TRBJ2-3,17,CASSEPQWTASTDTQYF
TRBV2,NA,TRBJ1-2,15,CASSVTGGRDYGYTF
TRBV6-2/TRBV6-3,few,TRBJ2-1,13,CASSPFFPEGQFF
TRBV7-9,NA,TRBJ2-2,15,CASSLPLGADGELFF
TRBV28,NA,TRBJ1-2,14,CASSSRNLKMGYTF
TRBV7-9,NA,TRBJ2-1,15,CASSPKGLADNEQFF
TRBV5-1,few,TRBJ2-1,14,CASSLAAGVNEQFF
TRBV5-1,few,TRBJ2-5,16,CASSATSGLYQETQYF
TRBV18,many,TRBJ2-7,16,CASSPPASGPLNEQYF
TRBV9,few,TRBJ1-2,13,CASSVRSGSGYTF
TRBV20-1,NA,TRBJ1-1,11,CSAKRGLEAFF
TRBV18,NA,TRBJ2-7,14,CASSPAVSSYEQYF
TRBV20-1,many,TRBJ2-7,13,CSASRLASAEQYF
TRBV15,NA,TRBJ2-1,15,CATSSARLAGREQFF
TRBV20-1,few,TRBJ2-3,15,CSASTSKQGTDTQYF
TRBV11-3,NA,TRBJ2-2,16,CASRRSGLENTGELFF
TRBV7-2,NA,TRBJ2-2,13,CASSFKGTGELFF
TRBV27,few,TRBJ2-7,14,CASGKDRNSYEQYF
TRBV25-1,few,TRBJ2-7,14,CASSPTGFSYEQYF
TRBV20-1,many,TRBJ2-7,13,CSASLSRIYEQYF
TRBV28,NA,TRBJ1-6,13,CASSLGENSPLHF
TRBV24-1,few,TRBJ2-3,14,CATSPGSRTDTQYF
TRBV21-1,NA,TRBJ2-1,21,CASNQANGGTSGTLTYNEQFF
TRBV7-6,few,TRBJ2-1,16,CASSLALGGAGNEQFF
TRBV7-6,few,TRBJ2-1,16,CASSLAPRGSSSEQFF
TRBV27,few,TRBJ1-1,13,CASKYRDFSEAFF
TRBV27,few,TRBJ2-7,15,CASSLASPTSYEQYF
TRBV28,NA,TRBJ1-5,17,CASRDGDSNYSNQPQHF
TRBV20-1,few,TRBJ2-1,13,CSARTSGRNEQFF
TRBV7-9,NA,TRBJ2-3,14,CASAREQGTDTQYF
TRBV7-2,many,TRBJ2-2,14,CASSWDGHTGELFF